This TCR beta chain derives from a study of cytomegalovirus exposure and HLA in healthy donors. Across the whole study: HLA-typed donors contributed some 77 million unique TCRs, which were held in an early data release.

PCR involved 60 Vbeta and 13 Jbeta primers. Assay: immunoSEQ multiplex PCR; the TCRdb copy retains only in-frame clones and omits some. The top ten clones hold almost 5% of a sample with around 120,000 clones, roughly 80% of them seen once. Study-level results: It has been reported that TCR beta sequences accurately predicted the HLA-A and HLA-B alleles of most subjects.

Note on this clone: Its specificity is unknown.

Per germline, CDR1 SGHTA and CDR2 FQGNSA. Germline trimming cut 2 bases from V and 5 bases from J; bases unmatched to any gene: 9. The CDR3 sequence is 16 residues long. The material sequenced was PBMCs. This TCR was recovered from a middle-aged man in good health and CMV-seropositive. This chain uses TRBV7-2 with TRBJ1-2; 9 nucleotides agree with TRBD1. The DNA of the CDR3 is TGTGCCAGCAGCTTAAAGGGACAGGGCTTCCTTTATGGCTACACCTTC. As protein: CASSLKGQGFLYGYTF.